Below, one T cell receptor beta chain is given with its context. This clone was detected only once. The target of this receptor is not known. Per-base qualities were not stored, and no clone one base away is much larger. Library prep was done by the immunoSEQ multiplex PCR assay. For the multiplex PCR, a mixture combining 60 forward primers for TCR Vbeta segments and 13 reverse primers for TCR Jbeta segments was used. The CDR3 region of rearranged TCR beta genes was amplified from genomic DNA by a multiplex PCR assay. The amplified TCR beta libraries were sequenced on the Illumina HiSeq System as 87-base-pair reads. The study's processing was this. A later analysis tallied tens of millions of unique TCR beta chains across the 666 repertoires, and around 12 million of those chains were shared by two or more donors. A nearest-neighbor algorithm error-corrected the raw reads and collapsed the reads into unique sequences, merging closely related sequences to remove PCR and sequencing errors. Alignment of CDR3 sequences to IMGT reference sequences was used to assign V, D and J gene segments. Each retained sequence needed at least a six-nucleotide match to both a V gene segment and a J gene segment. A rearrangement was called productive if the CDR3 had no stop codons and remained in frame with V and J, and every other rearrangement was called non-productive. CDR3 was defined by IMGT convention, running from the second conserved V-encoded cysteine to the conserved J-encoded phenylalanine. The earlier analysis of around 640 of the donors excluded sequences that lacked an unambiguous match to a single V gene segment. In an earlier analysis of approximately 560 of the donors, a V segment was called functional when productive rearrangements were above 56.7%, and segregating when the standard deviation between donors exceeded 5%. A statistical classification framework was built to diagnose cytomegalovirus status from the catalog of TCR beta chain sequences. In a later analysis, V and J genes were assigned by comparing TCR nucleotide sequences against IMGT/GENE-DB human TR gene sequences. A later analysis assigned CDR3 sequences and most-parsimonious VDJ recombination scenarios with the TCRdist pipeline. In a later analysis, each TCR beta chain was defined by its CDR3 amino acid sequence together with its V-gene family, and reads lacking a unique V-gene family were excluded. As a way to deal with suspected cross-contamination and a sequencing artifact, a later analysis dropped more than 500 nucleotide sequences that were highly shared and had low generation probability. In a later analysis, a clonal expansion index for each public chain was calculated from normalized within-repertoire ranks of inferred template counts. In a later analysis, generation probabilities were computed with a VDJ recombination model fitted to out-of-frame rearrangements, and the resulting probabilities were checked against IGoR. In a later analysis, TCR-TCR, TCR-HLA and TCR-CMV co-occurrence was scored with hypergeometric tests, and a repertoire-size bias correction was applied to TCR pairs. A later analysis estimated false discovery rates by permuting HLA or CMV assignments 20 times. A later analysis grouped co-occurring TCRs with DBSCAN, adding TCRdist sequence similarity when clustering within HLA-allele-positive subsets. For co-occurrence clustering, repertoires with fewer than 30,000 or more than 120,000 public chains were excluded, along with a handful of repertoires with anomalous nucleotide sharing. The table comes from immuneACCESS by way of TCRdb, which keeps in-frame sequences with V and J called. Part of the clones is missing from these tables; in studies checked, under half for an unresolved V gene and the rest for unknown reasons. The V and J calls and clone size come from that table; D and trimming were worked out from the DNA. This sample is represented by about 94,000 clones; roughly 80% of them were singletons. The ten largest clonotypes hold 0.7% to 0.85% of the sample.

Counted from cysteine to phenylalanine, this CDR3 has 13 amino acids. Solely the CDR3 DNA is kept, with 39 bases framed from the first base. From a lookup of the germline V gene (reference sequence), CDR1 and CDR2 are SGHNT and YYREEE. V was cut back by 9 bases and J by 6 bases, leaving a gap of 15 bases between them. These data are taken from a study of cytomegalovirus exposure and HLA in healthy donors (dated by TCRdb to about 2017). Turning to the overall study: In an earlier analysis of roughly 590 of the donors, roughly 300 Gb of sequence data and about 110 million unique TCR beta sequences from approximately 180 million T cells were reported. An early release covering 500 to 750 HLA-typed donors comprised approximately 290 gigabases of sequencing data and about 90 million unique TCR sequences. The genetic ancestry cluster associated with self-reported Caucasian donors included 70% to 85% of the 398 genotyped donors. The study was designed to test whether signatures of past pathogen exposure could be identified by cataloging public T cell receptors. Using immunosequencing, the study profiled T cell repertoires from 666 subjects and related those repertoires to cytomegalovirus serostatus. Along with the approximately 700-subject first cohort, a separate validation cohort of over a hundred different subjects was used. High-throughput TCR immunosequencing, statistical association of individual TCRs with disease status, and machine learning were combined to predict cytomegalovirus infection status. In a later analysis, previously published TCR beta repertoires from more than 500 donors were re-analyzed and high-resolution HLA genotyping was added so that TCR occurrence patterns could be studied. In the later analysis, no new phenotypic data were used to find candidate immune exposures; instead, reliance was placed on TCR beta sequences and their occurrence across donors. An earlier analysis of 587 of the donors used high-throughput TCR beta sequencing to judge whether each TCR beta V gene segment behaved as functional or pseudogenic. Donor age, sex, ethnicity and CMV serostatus were collected together with the repertoire data. Genome-wide SNP genotypes for about three fifths of the 666 donors were used in a later genetic analysis, which treated that subset as a discovery cohort. Every repertoire in the discovery cohort had been generated on one and the same sequencing platform. Class I and class II HLA loci were covered by the typing at four-digit resolution. Typing coverage varied by locus: roughly 629-630 donors for A, B, C, DRB1 and DQB1; more than 500 for DQA1; around 610 for DPA1; about 450 for DPB1. Because of strong linkage in the cohort, five DR-DQ haplotypes were treated as single units for association and clustering. Across approximately 400 genotyped donors of the cohort, an average of about 220,000 unique TCR beta nucleotide sequences per donor were sequenced, and 15% to 20% of those sequences were non-productive. Study-wide conclusions, independent of this receptor: Because counts were too low, roughly 17 rarely observed V segments, including chromosome 9 orphons, were left out of the earlier analysis of 500 to 650 of the donors. In a later genetic analysis, a missense DCLRE1C variant was associated with V-gene and J-gene trimming of TCR beta chains, and the association was replicated in an independent cohort. The authors suggested that the approach could potentially be extended to other disease states and immunological phenotypes. Several of the top co-occurrence clusters appeared to be linked to parvovirus B19, influenza, CMV and Epstein-Barr virus, according to a later analysis. In a later genetic analysis, fewer N-insertions in productive TCRs were reported among donors in an Asian-associated ancestry cluster than the approximately 630-donor mean. When HLA alleles, especially DR and DQ, strongly co-occurred, attributing TCR associations to individual alleles was difficult. Specific HLA alleles were associated with over 15,000 TCR beta sequences at a false discovery rate of 0.05 in a later analysis. A later analysis found that TCR association rates varied across HLA loci, with DRB1 alleles showing the most associated TCRs and HLA-C alleles the fewest. The sequencing pipeline was judged likely to have produced a cluster of highly shared sequence variants as a technical artifact. Sequencing depth was assumed to be roughly uniform across donors in the presence/absence analyses, though that assumption may not hold. Because some donors lacked HLA typing at each locus, the association tests relied only on the typed subset. In vitro tests confirmed that three of the cytomegalovirus-associated TCR beta chains recognize cytomegalovirus antigens. Most TCR sequences were seen in very few donors, while some public TCRs were found in many individuals. A further reported finding was that TCR beta sequences accurately predicted the HLA-A and HLA-B alleles for most subjects in the first cohort. An earlier analysis of some 560 of the donors showed that most TCR beta V segments appeared in productive rearrangements either about 87% or about 30% of the time, which broadly matched IMGT annotations. In this cohort, only TCR beta chains were sequenced, and detectable features were limited by the absence of alpha or paired-chain data. The 87-base-pair reads could not distinguish some IMGT-functional V segments, including TRBV6-2 and TRBV6-3, so those segments were excluded. The classifier was reported to diagnose cytomegalovirus status with high specificity and sensitivity in both the original and validation cohorts. Compared with equally common non-associated chains, HLA-associated TCR beta chains in a later analysis were more clonally expanded and had lower generation probabilities. CMV serostatus was the only immune exposure information available for the cohort. According to a later analysis, most CMV-associated TCR beta chains appeared to be HLA-restricted, and the HLA associations seemed to be driven largely by CMV exposure. Correlated functional status among segregating V segments might be attributable to linkage disequilibrium, but an unknown experimental factor could not be ruled out. A total of some 180 TCR beta chains were listed by the study as associated with cytomegalovirus.

The cohort consisted of 600 or so healthy bone marrow donors. Cohort members were all nominally healthy when sampled, although unrecorded immune exposures were likely present. The donor tested CMV seronegative and was one of the 352 seronegative cohort members. A peripheral blood sample was collected from each donor, and TCR beta sequencing was performed on peripheral blood mononuclear cells. Genomic DNA was extracted from the blood cell samples with the Qiagen DNeasy Blood Extraction Kit. The chain is made from TRBV5-4 and TRBJ2-2; a tentative D match to TRBD2 spans 5 bases. Sequenced: PBMCs. The clonotype comes from a woman aged 60-75 years in good health and CMV-seronegative. The CDR3 has the sequence CAIEANGAGELFF. The DNA is TGTGCCATCGAGGCTAACGGGGCCGGGGAGCTGTTTTTT. The full variable domain, with segments outside the CDR3 supplied by the reference TRBV5-4 and TRBJ2-2 proteins, appears as ETGVTQSPTHLIKTRGQQVTLRCSSQSGHNTVSWYQQALGQGPQFIFQYYREEENGRGNFPPRFSGLQFPNYSSELNVNALELDDSALYLCAIEANGAGELFFGEGSRLTVL.